This TCR beta chain is from a study of blood T cell repertoires in COVID-19. Adults between roughly 18 and 89 years of age took part from under 30 US areas. Participants' reported clinical history set cohort assignment. CDR3 length: 15 amino acids. Germline values: CDR1 MDHEN, CDR2 SYDVKM. Trimming pared 2 bases from V and 8 bases from J, leaving 18 bases between. Under the authors' procedure: Reference gene primer amplification gave nucleated cell count estimates. Assay: immunoSEQ multiplex PCR; the TCRdb copy retains only in-frame clones and omits some. V and J calls plus clone size are reproduced from that table; the DNA served to infer D and trimming. This table holds roughly 250,000 clones, roughly 85% found once.

The rearrangement links TRBV28 to TRBJ1-2, with D possibly being TRBD1 (6 bases). The sample was PBMCs or T cells enriched from blood (not recorded which). This sequence originates from a woman in her 30s who had recovered from COVID-19. The CDR3 coding sequence is TGTGCCAGCAGTTTAAACGATTACAGGGAAAAGGGCTACACCTTC. Its protein is CASSLNDYREKGYTF.